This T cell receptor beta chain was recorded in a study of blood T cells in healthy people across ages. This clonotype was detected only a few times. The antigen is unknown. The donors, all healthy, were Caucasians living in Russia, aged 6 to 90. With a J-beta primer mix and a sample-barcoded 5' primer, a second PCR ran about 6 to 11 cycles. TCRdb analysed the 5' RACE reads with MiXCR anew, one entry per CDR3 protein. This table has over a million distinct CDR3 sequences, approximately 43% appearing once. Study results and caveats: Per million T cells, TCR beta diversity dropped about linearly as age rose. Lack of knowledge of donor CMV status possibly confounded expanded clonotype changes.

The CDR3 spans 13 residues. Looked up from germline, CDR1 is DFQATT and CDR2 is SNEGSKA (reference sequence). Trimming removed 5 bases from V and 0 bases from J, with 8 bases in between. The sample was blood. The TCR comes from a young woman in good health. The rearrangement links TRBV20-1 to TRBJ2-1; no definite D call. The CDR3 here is CSAGLSSYNEQFF. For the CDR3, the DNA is TGCAGTGCTGGCTTAAGCTCCTACAATGAGCAGTTCTTC.